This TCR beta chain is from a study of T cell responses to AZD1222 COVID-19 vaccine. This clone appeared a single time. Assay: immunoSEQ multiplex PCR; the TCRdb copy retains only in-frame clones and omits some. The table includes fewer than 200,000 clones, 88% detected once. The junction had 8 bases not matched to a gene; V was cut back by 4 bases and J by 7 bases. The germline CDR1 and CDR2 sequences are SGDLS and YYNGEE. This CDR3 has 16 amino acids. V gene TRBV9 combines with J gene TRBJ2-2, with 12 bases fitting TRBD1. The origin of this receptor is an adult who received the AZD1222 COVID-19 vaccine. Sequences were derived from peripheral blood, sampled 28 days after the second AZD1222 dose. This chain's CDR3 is CASSSPGQGASGELFF. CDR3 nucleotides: TGTGCCAGCAGCTCTCCGGGACAGGGGGCGAGCGGGGAGCTGTTTTTT.